This entry lists 25 T cell receptor beta chains sequenced from one sample in a study of blood T cells in healthy people across ages. A sample-barcoded 5' primer and a J-beta primer mix were used in a second PCR of about 7 to 11 cycles. One entry per CDR3 protein, called by TCRdb with MiXCR from the 5' RACE reads. This repertoire shows some 750,000 distinct CDR3 sequences, roughly 20% found once; its top ten account for around 21%. Source material: blood. These receptor sequences come from a man in his 70s in good health.

The chain has TRBV6-1 and TRBJ2-5; D is uncertain. There are 14 residues in the CDR3. V was shortened by 1 base and J by 3 bases, with 9 bases between the two germline ends. In germline, CDR1 is MNHNS, CDR2 SASEGT. The DNA for the CDR3 is TGTGCCAGCAGTGAAGTCTGGGATGAAGAGACCCAGTACTTC. Amino acids: CASSEVWDEETQYF.

The J gene is TRBJ1-1, the V gene TRBV6-2 or TRBV6-3, with 10 bases matching TRBD1. This CDR3 is built from 16 residues. CDR1 and CDR2 (germline): MNHEY, SVGEGT. V dropped 7 bases and J dropped 2; count of bases not matched to a gene: 10. The CDR3 region has the DNA TGTGCCAGCAAGAACCGGGACAGGGGCAAAAACACTGAAGCTTTCTTT. Protein sequence: CASKNRDRGKNTEAFF.

This clonotype was picked up a small number of times. The chain has TRBV7-9 and TRBJ1-1; TRBD1 is a possible D gene (5 bases). Trimming pared 4 bases from V and 1 base from J, leaving 13 bases between. The germline V gene encodes CDR1 SEHNR and CDR2 FQNEAQ (reference sequence). There are 15 residues in the CDR3. The CDR3: CASSSQAGKNTEAFF. In DNA, the CDR3 is TGTGCCAGCAGCTCCCAGGCAGGGAAGAACACTGAAGCTTTCTTT.

This clonotype was counted only a few times. The chain joins TRBV15 to TRBJ1-3; possibly TRBD1 for D (6 bases). This CDR3 is 18 amino acids long. Per the germline V gene, CDR1 is LNHNV and CDR2 is YYDKDF (reference sequence). V was trimmed by 0 bases and J by 0 bases, leaving 15 bases between them. CDR3 in amino acids: CATSRDLSTGSSGNTIYF. As DNA, the CDR3 is TGTGCCACCAGCAGAGATCTTTCAACAGGGAGCTCTGGAAACACCATATATTTT. Combining the CDR3 with reference TRBV15 and TRBJ1-3 gives the whole variable domain DAMVIQNPRYQVTQFGKPVTLSCSQTLNHNVMYWYQQKSSQAPKLLFHYYDKDFNNEADTPDNFQSRRPNTSFCFLDIRSPGLGDTAMYLCATSRDLSTGSSGNTIYFGEGSWLTVV.

V and J are TRBV12-3 or TRBV12-4 and TRBJ2-5; 8 nucleotides line up with TRBD1. Trimming took 8 bases from V and 1 from J; bases not matched to a gene: 6. The CDR3 is 14 residues long. The CDR3 protein is CASLRTGIQETQYF. The CDR3, as DNA: TGTGCCAGCCTGAGGACAGGGATCCAAGAGACCCAGTACTTC.

This clonotype has more than one count but fewer than ten. The CDR3 sequence: CASSLGPRATQYF. In DNA, the CDR3 is TGCGCCAGCAGCCTGGGACCTCGGGCGACCCAGTACTTC. The J gene is TRBJ2-5, the V gene TRBV4-3; TRBD1 or TRBD2 may be the D gene (5 bases each). Germline lookup yields CDR1 LGHNA and CDR2 YSLEER. The CDR3 has 13 amino acids. Trimming took off 4 bases at V and 7 bases at J, with 13 bases between the two ends.

The gene calls are TRBV27 and TRBJ1-1; the D gene is possibly TRBD1 (5 bases). This CDR3 contains 15 residues. Germline lookup yields CDR1 MNHEY and CDR2 SMNVEV (reference sequence). The V and J ends lost 6 bases and 4 bases respectively, with 18 bases between them. The CDR3 here is CASRIMGGGGTEAFF. CDR3 DNA sequence: TGTGCCAGCAGAATTATGGGCGGGGGAGGCACTGAAGCTTTCTTT.

A word on this clonotype: A junction boundary mismatches the germline segment, possibly from a read error. The chain is built from TRBV5-1 and TRBJ1-2, with TRBD1 matching 7 bases. Per the germline V gene, CDR1 is SGHRS and CDR2 is YFSETQ. This CDR3 comprises 14 residues. The CDR3 nucleotides read TGCGCCAGCAGCCTGGGACAGCGAAGCTATGACTACACCTTC. This encodes CASSLGQRSYDYTF.

This clonotype was detected once. The chain carries TRBV7-2 and TRBJ2-1; 7 nucleotides match TRBD1. The CDR3 contains 16 residues. Per the germline V gene, CDR1 is SGHTA and CDR2 is FQGNSA. The V and J ends lost 1 base and 6 bases, in that order; junction bases with no gene match: 9. DNA for the CDR3: TGTGCCAGCAGCTTAGGGACAGGACTTACAATCAATGAGCAGTTCTTC. Its translation is CASSLGTGLTINEQFF.

This clonotype was seen only a few times. V is TRBV12-3 or TRBV12-4 and J is TRBJ2-1, with 11 bases matching TRBD2. The CDR3 consists of 17 residues. Losses at the gene ends were 5 bases for V and 0 bases for J; bases not matched to a gene: 6. The CDR3 bases are TGTGCCAGCAGTCGTACTAGCGGGAGATACTCCTACAATGAGCAGTTCTTC. Residues: CASSRTSGRYSYNEQFF.

On this clonotype: Relative to the germline gene, one junction end is altered; a read error may explain this. The gene calls are TRBV6-5 and TRBJ2-4, with D possibly matching TRBD1 (5 bases). The CDR3 runs 15 residues. Germline V gene data show CDR1 as MNHEY and CDR2 as SVGAGI. DNA for the CDR3: TGTGCCAGCAGTTACTCTGGGGCGTCCAAAAACATTCAGAACTTC. Translated: CASSYSGASKNIQNF.

This clonotype occurred a few times. This chain connects TRBV29-1 to TRBJ2-2; D is uncertain. This CDR3 comprises 13 residues. Trimming shortened V by 6 bases and J by 4 bases, and 12 bases separated the two germline ends. Germline CDR1 SQVTM, CDR2 ANQGSEA. The CDR3 region has the DNA TGCAGCGTACAAAGGACCGGCACCGGGGAGCTGTTTTTT. The encoded protein is CSVQRTGTGELFF.

This chain joins TRBV20-1 and TRBJ2-7; D ambiguous. The CDR3 length is 11 residues. Germline CDR1 DFQATT, CDR2 SNEGSKA (reference sequence). Trimming pared 4 bases from V and 4 bases from J, leaving 8 bases between. In DNA form, the CDR3 reads TGCAGTGCTACCTCTGAGTACGAGCAGTACGTC. It translates to CSATSEYEQYV.

The V call is TRBV13, the J call TRBJ1-2; maybe TRBD1 (5 bases). This CDR3 has 18 amino acids. The V and J ends lost 6 bases and 1 base respectively, with 24 bases between them. The germline gives CDR1 PRHDT, CDR2 FYEKMQ (reference sequence). Here the CDR3 reads CASRDLGGRVGFNYGYTF. CDR3 coding DNA: TGTGCCAGCAGGGATTTGGGGGGTCGGGTTGGCTTTAACTATGGCTACACCTTC.

This clonotype was detected only a few times. This chain uses TRBV9 with TRBJ2-2; possible D gene TRBD2, 6 bases. The germline CDR1 and CDR2 sequences are SGDLS and YYNGEE. There are 14 residues in the CDR3. V was cut by 4 bases and J by 5 bases, with 12 bases left in between. The CDR3 nucleotides are TGTGCCAGCAGCATGATCGCGGGAACCGGGGAGCTGTTTTTT. Protein sequence: CASSMIAGTGELFF.

The V call is TRBV11-2, the J call TRBJ1-1; D is unresolved. The CDR3 runs 13 residues. Germline CDR1 SGHAT, CDR2 FQNNGV. The V end was cut by 1 base, the J end by 7 bases, with 10 bases between. The CDR3 reads CASSLAHRGEAFF. The CDR3, as DNA: TGTGCCAGCAGCTTAGCCCACCGAGGTGAAGCTTTCTTT.

This clonotype appeared a few times. V and J are TRBV14 and TRBJ1-4, with TRBD1 as a possible D gene (6 bases). This CDR3 comprises 15 residues. The V gene lost 2 bases and the J gene lost 5 bases, with 12 bases spanning the gap. Per germline, CDR1 SGHDN and CDR2 FVKESK. In nucleotides, the CDR3 is TGTGCCAGCAGCCAAAGCCGGGACAAAAATGAAAAACTGTTTTTT. Encoded protein: CASSQSRDKNEKLFF.

Comment on this clonotype: A read error may produce the germline difference seen at one junction end. This chain joins TRBV12-3 or TRBV12-4 and TRBJ2-1, with TRBD2 identical over 8 bases. The CDR3 extends over 15 amino acids. The CDR3 is CAGSVSGVRRNEQFF. DNA of the CDR3: TGTGCCGGCAGCGTTAGCGGGGTGAGGCGAAATGAGCAGTTCTTC.

This clonotype was detected only a few times. The V and J genes are TRBV7-2 and TRBJ2-5; D is possibly TRBD2 (5 bases). Trimming stripped 1 base from V and 5 bases from J, with 20 bases between. Germline V gene data show CDR1 as SGHTA and CDR2 as FQGNSA. The CDR3 has 17 residues. The CDR3 here is CASSLVRGGGATETQYF. CDR3 DNA sequence: TGTGCCAGCAGCTTAGTACGAGGAGGCGGAGCCACGGAGACCCAGTACTTC.

The V call is TRBV12-1, the J call TRBJ2-3; no DNA check was done on the table's D call, TRBD2. TRBV12-1 is flagged as a pseudogene. This CDR3 has 20 residues. CDR3 loop: CASSFAVVSGTWGDTDTQYF. In nucleotides, the CDR3 is TGTGCCAGCAGCTTTGCCGTCGTGTCCGGGACTTGGGGAGACACAGATACGCAGTATTTT.

This clonotype was detected many times. The rearrangement uses TRBV10-3 and TRBJ1-1, with a possible D match to TRBD1 (5 bases). The CDR3 has 17 residues. Germline values: CDR1 ENHRY, CDR2 SYGVKD. V gave up 1 base and J gave up 1 base, with 16 bases separating them. The CDR3: CAISEYPGGTKNTEAFF. The DNA for the CDR3 is TGTGCCATCAGTGAGTACCCCGGAGGGACCAAGAACACTGAAGCTTTCTTT.

This clonotype was seen only a few times. The chain carries TRBV30 and TRBJ1-4; D is unclear. The CDR3 runs to 11 residues. In germline, CDR1 is GTSNPN, CDR2 SVGIG (reference sequence). The V end lost 0 bases, the J end lost 15 bases, and 11 bases lay between the germline ends. The CDR3 region has the DNA TGTGCCTGGAGTGTACTAACAGAAGTGTTTTTT. Translated, it gives CAWSVLTEVFF.

The chain has TRBV7-2 and TRBJ2-3, with D possibly being TRBD1 or TRBD2 (5 bases each). This CDR3 is built from 16 residues. With 2 bases removed from V and 4 bases from J, the gap between germline ends came to 16 bases. Germline V gene sequence: CDR1 SGHTA, CDR2 FQGNSA. The CDR3 spells CASSLPGDQSPDTQYF. CDR3 DNA: TGTGCCAGCAGCTTACCCGGGGACCAATCGCCAGATACGCAGTATTTT.

This sequence joins TRBV12-3 or TRBV12-4 and TRBJ2-3; D is undetermined. This CDR3 region has 15 residues. Trimming took off 5 bases at V and 1 base at J, with 13 bases between the two ends. The CDR3 region is CASSAYSGGTDTQYF. The CDR3 DNA follows: TGTGCCAGCAGTGCTTACAGTGGTGGCACAGATACGCAGTATTTT.

The V call is TRBV3-1, the J call TRBJ2-1; D remains unclear. V was trimmed by 5 bases and J by 4 bases, leaving 12 bases between them. Germline lookup yields CDR1 LGHDT and CDR2 YNNKEL (reference sequence). There are 14 residues in the CDR3. DNA of the CDR3: TGTGCCAGCAGCTTCGGTCCAAATTACAATGAGCAGTTCTTC. Translated: CASSFGPNYNEQFF.